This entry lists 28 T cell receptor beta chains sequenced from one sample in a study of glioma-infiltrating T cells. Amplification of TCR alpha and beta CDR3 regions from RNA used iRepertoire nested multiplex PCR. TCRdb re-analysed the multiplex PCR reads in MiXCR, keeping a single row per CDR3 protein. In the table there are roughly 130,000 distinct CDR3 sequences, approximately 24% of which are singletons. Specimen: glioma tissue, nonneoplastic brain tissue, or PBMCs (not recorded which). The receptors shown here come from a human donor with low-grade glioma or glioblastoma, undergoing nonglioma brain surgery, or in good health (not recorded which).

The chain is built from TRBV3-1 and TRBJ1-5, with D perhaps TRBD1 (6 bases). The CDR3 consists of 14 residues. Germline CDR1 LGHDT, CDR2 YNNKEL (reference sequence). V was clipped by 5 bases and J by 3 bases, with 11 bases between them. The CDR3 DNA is TGTGCCAGCAGCAAGACAGGAGACAATCAGCCCCAGCATTTT. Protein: CASSKTGDNQPQHF.

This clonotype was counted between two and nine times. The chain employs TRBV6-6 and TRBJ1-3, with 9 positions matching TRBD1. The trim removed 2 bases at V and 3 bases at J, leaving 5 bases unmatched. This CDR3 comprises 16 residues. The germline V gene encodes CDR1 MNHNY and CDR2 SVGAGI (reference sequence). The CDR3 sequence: CASSYERTGDGNTIYF. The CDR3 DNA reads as TGTGCCAGCAGTTACGAGAGGACAGGGGATGGAAACACCATATATTTT.

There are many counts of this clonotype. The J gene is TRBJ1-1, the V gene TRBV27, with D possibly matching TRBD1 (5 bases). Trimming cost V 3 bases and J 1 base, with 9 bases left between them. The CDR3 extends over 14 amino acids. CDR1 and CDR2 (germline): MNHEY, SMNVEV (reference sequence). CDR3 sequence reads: CASSLGRTNTEAFF. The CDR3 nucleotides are TGTGCCAGCAGTTTGGGGCGGACGAACACTGAAGCTTTCTTT.

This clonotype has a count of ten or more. The CDR3, as DNA: TGTGCCAGCAGTTTACGGCTGGGCACAGATACGCAGTATTTT. Amino acids: CASSLRLGTDTQYF. This rearrangement joins TRBV12-3 or TRBV12-4 to TRBJ2-3; D is unclear. CDR3 length equals 14 residues. Between the trimmed V and J ends, which lost 2 bases and 1 base, there was a span of 7 bases.

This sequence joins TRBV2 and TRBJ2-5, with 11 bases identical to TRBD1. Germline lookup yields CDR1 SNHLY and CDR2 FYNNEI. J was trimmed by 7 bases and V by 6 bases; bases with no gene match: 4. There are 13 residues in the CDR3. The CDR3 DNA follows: TGTGCCAGCAGGGGGACAGGGGGATGGACCCAGTACTTC. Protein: CASRGTGGWTQYF.

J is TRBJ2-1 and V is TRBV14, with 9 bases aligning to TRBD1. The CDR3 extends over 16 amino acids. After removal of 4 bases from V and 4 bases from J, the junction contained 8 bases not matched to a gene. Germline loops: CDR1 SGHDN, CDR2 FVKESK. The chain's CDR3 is CASSPGLGQGYNEQFF. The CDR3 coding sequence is TGTGCCAGCAGCCCGGGATTGGGACAGGGATACAATGAGCAGTTCTTC.

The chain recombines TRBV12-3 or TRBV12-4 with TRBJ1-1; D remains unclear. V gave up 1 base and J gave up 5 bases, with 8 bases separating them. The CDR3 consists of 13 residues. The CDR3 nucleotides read TGTGCCAGCAGTTTAGTATACAATACTGAAGCTTTCTTT. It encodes CASSLVYNTEAFF.

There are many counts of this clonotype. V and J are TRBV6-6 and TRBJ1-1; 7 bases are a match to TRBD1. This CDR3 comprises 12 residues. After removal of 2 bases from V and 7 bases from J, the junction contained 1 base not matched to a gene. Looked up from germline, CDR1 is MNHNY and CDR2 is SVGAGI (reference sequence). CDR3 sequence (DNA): TGTGCCAGCAGTTACCGACAGGGTGAAGCTTTCTTT. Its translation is CASSYRQGEAFF.

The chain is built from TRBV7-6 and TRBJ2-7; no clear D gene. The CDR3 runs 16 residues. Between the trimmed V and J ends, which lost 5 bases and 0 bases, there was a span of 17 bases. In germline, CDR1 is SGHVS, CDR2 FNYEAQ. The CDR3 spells CASSPPLGPLSYEQYV. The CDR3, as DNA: TGTGCCAGCAGCCCTCCCCTAGGACCCCTCTCCTACGAGCAGTACGTC.

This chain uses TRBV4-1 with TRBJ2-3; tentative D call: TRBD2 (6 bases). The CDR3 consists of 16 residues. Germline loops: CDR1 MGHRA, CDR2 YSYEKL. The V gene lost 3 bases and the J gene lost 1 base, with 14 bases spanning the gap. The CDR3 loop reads CASSQGREIRTDTQYF. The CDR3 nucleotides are TGCGCCAGCAGCCAGGGCCGGGAGATACGCACAGATACGCAGTATTTT.

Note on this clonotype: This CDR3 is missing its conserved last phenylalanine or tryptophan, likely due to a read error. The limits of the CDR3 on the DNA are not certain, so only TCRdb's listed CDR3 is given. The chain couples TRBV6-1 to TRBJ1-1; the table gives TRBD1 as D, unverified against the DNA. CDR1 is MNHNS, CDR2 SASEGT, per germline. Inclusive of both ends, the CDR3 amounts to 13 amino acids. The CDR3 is CANGTGLGLNGFS.

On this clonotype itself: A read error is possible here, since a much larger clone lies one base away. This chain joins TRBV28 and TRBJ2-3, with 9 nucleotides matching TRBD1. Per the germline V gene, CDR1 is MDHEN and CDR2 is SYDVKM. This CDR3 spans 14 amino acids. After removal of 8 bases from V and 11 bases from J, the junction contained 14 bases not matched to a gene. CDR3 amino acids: CASSGTGMGNKQYF. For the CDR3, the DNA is TGTGCCAGCTCCGGGACAGGGATGGGGAATAAGCAGTATTTT.

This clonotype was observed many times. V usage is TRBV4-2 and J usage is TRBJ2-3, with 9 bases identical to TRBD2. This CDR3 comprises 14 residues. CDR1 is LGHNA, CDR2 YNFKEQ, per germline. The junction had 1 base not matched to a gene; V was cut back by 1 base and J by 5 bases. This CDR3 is CASSQGTSEDTQYF. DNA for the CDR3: TGTGCCAGCAGCCAAGGGACTAGCGAAGATACGCAGTATTTT.

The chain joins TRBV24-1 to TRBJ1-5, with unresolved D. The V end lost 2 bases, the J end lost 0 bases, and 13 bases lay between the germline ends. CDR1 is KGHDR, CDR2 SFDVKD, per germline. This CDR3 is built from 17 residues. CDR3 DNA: TGTGCCACCAGTGATTCGATCGCCTCCCTTAGCAATCAGCCCCAGCATTTT. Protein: CATSDSIASLSNQPQHF.

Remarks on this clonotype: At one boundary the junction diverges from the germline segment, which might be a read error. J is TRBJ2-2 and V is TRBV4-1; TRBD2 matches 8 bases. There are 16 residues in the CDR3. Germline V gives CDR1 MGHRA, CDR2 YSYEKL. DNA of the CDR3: TGTGCCAGCAGCCAGATCGGGGGGGCGAACACCGGGGAGCTGTTTTTT. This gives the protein CASSQIGGANTGELFF.

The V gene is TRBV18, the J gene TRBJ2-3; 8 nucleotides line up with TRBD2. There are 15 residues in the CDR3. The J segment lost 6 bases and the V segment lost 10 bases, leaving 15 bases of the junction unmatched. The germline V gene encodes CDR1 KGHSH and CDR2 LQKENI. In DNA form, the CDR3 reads TGTGCCACCATGGGGGTCCGGGGGGGCCCGGATACGCAGTATTTT. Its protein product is CATMGVRGGPDTQYF.

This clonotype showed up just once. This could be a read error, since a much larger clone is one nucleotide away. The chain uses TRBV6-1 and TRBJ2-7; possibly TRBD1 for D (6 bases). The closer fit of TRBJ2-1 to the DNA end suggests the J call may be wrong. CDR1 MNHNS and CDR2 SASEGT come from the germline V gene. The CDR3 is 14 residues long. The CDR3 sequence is CASSDRTASNEQFF. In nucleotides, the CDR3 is TGTGCCAGCAGTGACCGGACAGCTTCCAATGAGCAGTTCTTC.

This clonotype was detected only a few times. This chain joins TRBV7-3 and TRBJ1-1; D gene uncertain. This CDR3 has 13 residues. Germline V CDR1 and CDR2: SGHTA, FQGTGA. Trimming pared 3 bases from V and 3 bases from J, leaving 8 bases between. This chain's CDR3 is CASSFTVDTEAFF. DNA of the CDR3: TGTGCCAGCAGCTTTACCGTAGACACTGAAGCTTTCTTT. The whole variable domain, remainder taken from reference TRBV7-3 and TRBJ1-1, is GAGVSQTPSNKVTEKGKYVELRCDPISGHTALYWYRQSLGQGPEFLIYFQGTGAADDSGLPNDRFFAVRPEGSVSTLKIQRTERGDSAVYLCASSFTVDTEAFFGQGTRLTVV.

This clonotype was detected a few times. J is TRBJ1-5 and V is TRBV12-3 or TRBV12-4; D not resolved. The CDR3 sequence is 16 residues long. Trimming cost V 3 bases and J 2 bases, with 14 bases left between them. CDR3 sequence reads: CASSLGSGSGNQPQHF. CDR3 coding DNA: TGTGCCAGCAGTTTGGGCTCGGGGAGTGGCAATCAGCCCCAGCATTTT.

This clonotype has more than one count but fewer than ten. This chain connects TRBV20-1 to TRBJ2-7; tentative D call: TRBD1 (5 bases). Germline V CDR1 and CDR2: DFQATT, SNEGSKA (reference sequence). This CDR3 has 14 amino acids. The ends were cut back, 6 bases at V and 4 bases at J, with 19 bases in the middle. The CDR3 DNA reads TGCAGTGCCGGGTCAGGGATGGGTTTATACGAGCAGTACGTC. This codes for CSAGSGMGLYEQYV.

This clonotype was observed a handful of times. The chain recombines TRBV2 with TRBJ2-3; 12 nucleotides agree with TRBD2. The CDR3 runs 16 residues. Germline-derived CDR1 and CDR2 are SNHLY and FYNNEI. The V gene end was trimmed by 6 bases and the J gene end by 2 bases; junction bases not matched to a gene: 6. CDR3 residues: CASRTPSGGVTDTQYF. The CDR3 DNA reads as TGTGCCAGCAGGACGCCTAGCGGGGGGGTCACAGATACGCAGTATTTT. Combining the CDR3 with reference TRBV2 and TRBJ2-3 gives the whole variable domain EPEVTQTPSHQVTQMGQEVILRCVPISNHLYFYWYRQILGQKVEFLVSFYNNEISEKSEIFDDQFSVERPDGSNFTLKIRSTKLEDSAMYFCASRTPSGGVTDTQYFGPGTRLTVL.

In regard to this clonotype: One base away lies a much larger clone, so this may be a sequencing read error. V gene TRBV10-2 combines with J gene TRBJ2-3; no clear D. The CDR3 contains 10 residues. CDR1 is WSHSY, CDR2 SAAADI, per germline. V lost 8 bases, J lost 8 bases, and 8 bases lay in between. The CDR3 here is CASGEGTQYF. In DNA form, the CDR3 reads TGCGCCAGCGGAGAAGGTACGCAGTATTTT.

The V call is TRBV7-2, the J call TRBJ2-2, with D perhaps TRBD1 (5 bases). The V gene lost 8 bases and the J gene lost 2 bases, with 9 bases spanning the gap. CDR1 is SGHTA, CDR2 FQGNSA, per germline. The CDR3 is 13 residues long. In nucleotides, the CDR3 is TGTGCCAGCGAGACAGCAAACACCGGGGAGCTGTTTTTT. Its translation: CASETANTGELFF.

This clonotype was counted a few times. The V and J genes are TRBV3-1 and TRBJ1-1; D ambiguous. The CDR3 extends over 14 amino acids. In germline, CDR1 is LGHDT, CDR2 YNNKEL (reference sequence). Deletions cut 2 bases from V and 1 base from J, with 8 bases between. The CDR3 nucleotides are TGTGCCAGCAGCCAAAGGCAGAAGAACACTGAAGCTTTCTTT. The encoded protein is CASSQRQKNTEAFF.

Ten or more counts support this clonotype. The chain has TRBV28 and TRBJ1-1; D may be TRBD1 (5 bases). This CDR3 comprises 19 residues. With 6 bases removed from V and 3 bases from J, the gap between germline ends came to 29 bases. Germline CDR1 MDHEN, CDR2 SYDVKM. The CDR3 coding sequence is TGTGCCAGCAGCCCCCAGGGCGGCAGGGTGTACGTTGTGGACACTGAAGCTTTCTTT. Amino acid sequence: CASSPQGGRVYVVDTEAFF. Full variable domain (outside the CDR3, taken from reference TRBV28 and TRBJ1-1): DVKVTQSSRYLVKRTGEKVFLECVQDMDHENMFWYRQDPGLGLRLIYFSYDVKMKEKGDIPEGYSVSREKKERFSLILESASTNQTSMYLCASSPQGGRVYVVDTEAFFGQGTRLTVV.

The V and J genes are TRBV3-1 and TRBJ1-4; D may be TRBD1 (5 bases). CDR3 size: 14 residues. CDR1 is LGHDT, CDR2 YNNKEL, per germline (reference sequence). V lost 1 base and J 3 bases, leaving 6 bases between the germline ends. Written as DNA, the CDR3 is TGTGCCAGCAGCCAAGGCAGGGCTAATGAAAAACTGTTTTTT. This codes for CASSQGRANEKLFF. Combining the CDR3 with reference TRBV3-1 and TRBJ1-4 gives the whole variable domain DTAVSQTPKYLVTQMGNDKSIKCEQNLGHDTMYWYKQDSKKFLKIMFSYNNKELIINETVPNRFSPKSPDKAHLNLHINSLELGDSAVYFCASSQGRANEKLFFGSGTQLSVL.

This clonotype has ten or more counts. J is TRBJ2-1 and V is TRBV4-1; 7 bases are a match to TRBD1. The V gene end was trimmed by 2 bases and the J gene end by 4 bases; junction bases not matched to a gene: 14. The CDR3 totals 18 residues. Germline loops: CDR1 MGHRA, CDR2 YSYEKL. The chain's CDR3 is CASSQRSTLGDSYNEQFF. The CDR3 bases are TGCGCCAGCAGCCAACGCTCGACCTTGGGGGACAGTTACAATGAGCAGTTCTTC.

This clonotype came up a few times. CDR3 bases: TGTGCCAGCAGCTTAGTATCTAGCGGGGGACTCTACAATGAGCAGTTCTTC. Translated: CASSLVSSGGLYNEQFF. The chain couples TRBV7-2 to TRBJ2-1; 10 bases map to TRBD2. Trimming at V came to 1 base and at J to 3 bases, leaving 6 bases not matched to a gene. This CDR3 is built from 17 residues. CDR1 SGHTA and CDR2 FQGNSA come from the germline V gene.